This T cell receptor (beta chain) was found in a study of T-cell memory formation after mild COVID-19. Germline CDR1 WNHNN, CDR2 SYGVQD (reference sequence). This CDR3 comprises 14 residues. V shed 6 bases and J shed 0 bases, with 12 bases lying between them. TCRdb reprocessed the 5' RACE reads with MiXCR, giving one entry per CDR3 protein. The data hold about 410,000 distinct CDR3 sequences, with roughly a quarter observed a single time. Sequencing input: PBMCs or a T cell subset sorted from them (not recorded which). The clonotype originates from an adult woman who had mild COVID-19 (a few samples of this study predate the infection). Cell type and time point are not known. The J gene is TRBJ2-7, the V gene TRBV10-1; TRBD2 is a possible D gene (5 bases). CDR3 bases: TGCGCCAGCAGGGTGGGAGAAACCTCCTACGAGCAGTACTTC. Translation gives CASRVGETSYEQYF.